This TCR beta chain stems from a study of T cells in Graves' hyperthyroidism and ophthalmopathy. Study-level findings and limits: Appearing also in blood were most of the thyroid clonotypes expanded above 0.001.

TCR beta CDR3 region amplification was performed from RNA transcripts. The HTBI set primed first-round TCR CDR3 RT-PCR. Each CDR3 protein gets one entry after TCRdb re-called the multiplex PCR reads with MiXCR. The data show a few hundred thousand distinct CDR3 sequences, with approximately 15% seen just once and less than 20% held by the top ten. This clonotype occurred many times. Antigen: not known. Stable Graves' hyperthyroidism denoted no ophthalmopathy progression over 18 months. The germline V gene encodes CDR1 ENHRY and CDR2 SYGVKD. The CDR3 spans 12 residues. Trimming shortened V by 2 bases and J by 3 bases, and 4 bases separated the two germline ends.

This TCR derives from a woman between 18 and 29 years old with Graves' hyperthyroidism. The specimen was blood. This chain links TRBV10-3 with TRBJ1-1; D call uncertain. The CDR3 DNA reads as TGTGCCATCAGTGAGCGGGACACTGAAGCTTTCTTT. This sequence encodes CAISERDTEAFF.